Sequencing of this TCR beta chain was carried out in a study of identical twins. A note on this clonotype: The antigen is undetermined.

Study-level results: Shared out-of-frame alpha sequences (those common to twins) showed excess low generation probability. Surplus twin overlap in beta out-of-frame sequences was less pronounced. The more abundant beta clonotypes in cord blood had fewer insertions, and memory repertoires did not show this.

This CDR3 contains 14 residues. In germline, CDR1 is LGHDT, CDR2 YNNKEL (reference sequence). The ends lost 4 bases at V and 6 bases at J; junction bases unmatched: 7. Template switching added a universal primer site, and cDNA bore unique molecular identifiers. MiXCR, applied by TCRdb to the 5' RACE reads, yields one record per CDR3 protein. Of 1,800,000 or so distinct CDR3 sequences listed, about 32% are singletons. The clonotype was recovered from a newborn girl in good health. Sequenced input: cord blood. The rearrangement uses TRBV3-1 and TRBJ2-3; 7 bases are a match to TRBD2. Here the CDR3 DNA reads TGTGCCAGCAGCCCATGGACTAGGAGGGATACGCAGTATTTT. This gives the protein CASSPWTRRDTQYF.